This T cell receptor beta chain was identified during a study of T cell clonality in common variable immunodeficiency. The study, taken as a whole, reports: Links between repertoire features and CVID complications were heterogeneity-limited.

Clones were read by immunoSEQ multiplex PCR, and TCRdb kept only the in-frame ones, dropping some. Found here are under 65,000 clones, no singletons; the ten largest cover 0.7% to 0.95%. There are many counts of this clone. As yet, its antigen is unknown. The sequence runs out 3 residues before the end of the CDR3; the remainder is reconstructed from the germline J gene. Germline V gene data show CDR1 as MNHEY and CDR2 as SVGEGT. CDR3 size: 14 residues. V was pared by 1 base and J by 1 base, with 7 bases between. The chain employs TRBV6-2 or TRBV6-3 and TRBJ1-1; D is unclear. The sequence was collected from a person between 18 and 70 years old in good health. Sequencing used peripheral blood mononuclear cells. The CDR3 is CASSYLQPNTEAFF. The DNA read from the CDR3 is TGTGCCAGCAGTTACTTACAGCCGAACACTGAA.